Below, one T cell receptor beta chain is given with its context. Its antigen target is currently unknown. Per-base quality was not reported, and no clone a single base away is much larger than it. These data come from a study of human T cells and chemical hapten exposure (dated by TCRdb to the early 2020s). Background for the entire study: For sensitization, 2% DPC in acetone was applied to a 2 cm by 2 cm area of upper inner arm skin. Patients additionally received weekly therapeutic DPC doses to the scalp throughout the approximately 24-week study period. Patch testing was performed on the upper back with Finn chambers containing 0.01% DPC, and the patch tests were scored after 6 days according to International Contact Dermatitis Research Group standards. The mostly female patient cohort included alopecia areata with under or over 50% scalp involvement, alopecia totalis and alopecia universalis. Libraries were pooled for sequencing, and per-sample TCR yields varied mainly because of small differences in library volumes within the pool. This study followed changes in the peripheral blood TCR repertoire in vivo during primary and secondary sensitization of alopecia patients to the hapten diphenylcyclopropenone (DPC). Blood samples were taken from patients before sensitization (week 0) and then at 2, 6 and about 24 weeks after DPC sensitization. Roughly 30 alopecia patients gave blood for TCR sequencing at one to four time points (pre-sensitization, 2, 6 and 24 weeks). Summary of the overall study and its limitations: The number of TCRs above 1 in 1000 frequency did not change with DPC sensitization; there was no evidence of global repertoire structure alterations. Repeated subsampling changed both the strength of the expansion versus patch-test correlation and the threshold at which the correlation became significant. Compared with pre-sensitization or healthy control sets, expanded TCRs formed significantly more large CDR3 similarity clusters, which is consistent with antigen-driven responses. Because all patients had alopecia, a presumed autoimmune disease, the immune response of the patients might differ from that of healthy individuals. Patch test score was positively correlated with the number of PT1 expanded TCRs, with significance at thresholds 8, 16 and 32 but not at 4.

From the cysteine through the phenylalanine, the CDR3 covers 13 amino acids. The sequence is cut down to CDR3 DNA, 39 bases in frame from base 1. The germline V gene specifies SGHTA as CDR1 and FQGNSA as CDR2. V is cut by 1 base and J by 6 bases, and the space between the germline ends is 9 bases. Library preparation was by RACE. The reads were generated on a NextSeq 500. During library preparation, unique molecular identifiers were attached to individual cDNA molecules so that TCRs could be counted quantitatively and reproducibly. For every blood RNA sample, sequencing covered both the TCR alpha and TCR beta chains. The authors processed their data as follows. A median of about 100,000 TCRs per sample was observed, with a range of about 23,224 to 700,000. V, J and CDR3 annotation of the TCR reads was carried out using the Decombinator software suite. Every sample was subsampled to the same number of TCRs (28,000) for the PS versus PT1 abundance plots. Expanded TCRs were defined as absent before sensitization and observed at least eight times at the 2-week time point. TCRdb handled the public reads itself, with Q25 trimming in fastp and clone calling in MiXCR, and kept productive beta chains. Every entry covers one CDR3 protein and lists the most common genes and DNA from its rows. The V and J calls were not made by the authors but by TCRdb's processing. This sample holds 75,000 to 100,000 distinct CDR3 sequences; around 11% were observed only once. Jointly, the top ten make up approximately 2% of the sample.

The time point label, as the study defines it: patch test 1, 2 weeks after DPC sensitization. The sample's treatment or condition label, decoded: therapeutic diphenylcyclopropenone sensitization with weekly scalp DPC. At every patch-test visit, the blood draw took place before the patch test was put on. To be eligible, patients had to be aged 18 to 70, diagnosed with alopecia and judged suitable for DPC therapy, while pregnant patients were excluded. Unfractionated whole blood was collected in Tempus Blood RNA tubes, and total RNA was extracted from that blood. The receptor chain draws on TRBV7-2 and TRBJ1-1; confidence is insufficient to name the D gene. Sequencing used whole blood, obtained in connection with sensitization to the hapten diphenylcyclopropenone (DPC). The clonotype was recovered from a woman in her forties with alopecia areata. Some clones in this sample may be carry-over from other donors' samples. The CDR3 region reads CASSLGGSSEAFF. DNA sequence: TGTGCCAGCAGCTTAGGAGGGTCCTCTGAAGCTTTCTTT.